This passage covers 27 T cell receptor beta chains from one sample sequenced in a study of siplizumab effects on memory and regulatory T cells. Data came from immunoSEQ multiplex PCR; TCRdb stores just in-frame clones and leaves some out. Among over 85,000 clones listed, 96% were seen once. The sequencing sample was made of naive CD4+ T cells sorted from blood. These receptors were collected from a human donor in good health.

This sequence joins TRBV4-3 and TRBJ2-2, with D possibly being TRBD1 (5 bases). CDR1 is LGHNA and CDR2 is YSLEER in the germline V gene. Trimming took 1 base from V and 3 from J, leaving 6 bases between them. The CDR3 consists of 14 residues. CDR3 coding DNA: TGCGCCAGCAGCCAAGGCAGGGACACCGGGGAGCTGTTTTTT. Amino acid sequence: CASSQGRDTGELFF.

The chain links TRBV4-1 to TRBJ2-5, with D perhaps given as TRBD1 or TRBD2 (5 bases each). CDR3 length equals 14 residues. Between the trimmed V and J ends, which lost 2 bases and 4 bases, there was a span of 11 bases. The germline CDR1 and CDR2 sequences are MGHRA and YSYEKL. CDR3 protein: CASSQYAGAETQYF. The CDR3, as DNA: TGCGCCAGCAGCCAATATGCCGGGGCAGAGACCCAGTACTTC.

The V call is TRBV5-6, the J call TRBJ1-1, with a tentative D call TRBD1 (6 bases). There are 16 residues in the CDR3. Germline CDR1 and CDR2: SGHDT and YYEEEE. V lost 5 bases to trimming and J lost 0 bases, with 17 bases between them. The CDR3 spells CASSHRVEWLNTEAFF. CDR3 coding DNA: TGTGCCAGCAGTCACAGGGTAGAGTGGCTGAACACTGAAGCTTTCTTT. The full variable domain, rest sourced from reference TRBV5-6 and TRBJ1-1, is DAGVTQSPTHLIKTRGQQVTLRCSPKSGHDTVSWYQQALGQGPQFIFQYYEEEERQRGNFPDRFSGHQFPNYSSELNVNALLLGDSALYLCASSHRVEWLNTEAFFGQGTRLTVV.

The CDR3 sequence: CASSYSSGVGYNEQFF. As DNA, the CDR3 is TGTGCCAGCAGTTATTCTAGCGGGGTTGGGTACAATGAGCAGTTCTTC. The rearrangement links TRBV6-5 to TRBJ2-1, with 9 bases identical to TRBD2. Germline V gene lookup returns CDR1 MNHEY and CDR2 SVGAGI. V lost 3 bases and J lost 4; bases outside the gene matches: 7. The CDR3 totals 16 residues.

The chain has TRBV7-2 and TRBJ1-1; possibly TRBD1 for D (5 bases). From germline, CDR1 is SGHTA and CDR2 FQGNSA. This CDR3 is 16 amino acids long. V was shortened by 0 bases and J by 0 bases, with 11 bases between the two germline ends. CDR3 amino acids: CASSLAGTPMNTEAFF. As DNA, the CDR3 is TGTGCCAGCAGCTTAGCCGGGACGCCTATGAACACTGAAGCTTTCTTT.

The CDR3 is CASSPQKGRDTEAFF. The CDR3 DNA reads as TGTGCCAGCAGCCCACAGAAGGGGCGCGACACTGAAGCTTTCTTT. The chain couples TRBV7-2 to TRBJ1-1; possible D gene TRBD1, 5 bases. The length of the CDR3 is 15 residues. Per germline, CDR1 SGHTA and CDR2 FQGNSA. The V end lost 5 bases, the J end lost 3 bases, and 16 bases lay between the germline ends.

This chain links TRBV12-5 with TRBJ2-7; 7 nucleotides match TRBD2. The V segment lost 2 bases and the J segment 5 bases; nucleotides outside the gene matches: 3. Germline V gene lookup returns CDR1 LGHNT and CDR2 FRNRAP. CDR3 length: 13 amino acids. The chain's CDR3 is CASGLWGGDEQYF. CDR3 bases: TGTGCTAGTGGTTTGTGGGGAGGGGACGAGCAGTACTTC.

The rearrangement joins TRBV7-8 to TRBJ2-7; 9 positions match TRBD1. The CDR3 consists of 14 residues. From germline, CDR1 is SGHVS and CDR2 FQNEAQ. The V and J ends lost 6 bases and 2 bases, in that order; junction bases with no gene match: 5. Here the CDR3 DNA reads TGTGCCAGCAGACCGCGGACAGGGGCCTACGAGCAGTACTTC. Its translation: CASRPRTGAYEQYF. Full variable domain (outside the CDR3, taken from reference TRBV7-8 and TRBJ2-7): GAGVSQSPRYKVAKRGQDVALRCDPISGHVSLFWYQQALGQGPEFLTYFQNEAQLDKSGLPSDRFFAERPEGSVSTLKIQRTQQEDSAVYLCASRPRTGAYEQYFGPGTRLTVT.

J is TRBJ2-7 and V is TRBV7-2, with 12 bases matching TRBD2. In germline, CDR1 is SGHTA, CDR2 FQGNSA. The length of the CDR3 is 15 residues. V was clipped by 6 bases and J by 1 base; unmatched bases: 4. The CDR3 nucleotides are TGTGCCAGCAGGAAACTAGCGGGGGGTTCCTACGAGCAGTACTTC. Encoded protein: CASRKLAGGSYEQYF. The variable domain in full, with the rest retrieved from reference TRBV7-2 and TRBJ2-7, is GAGVSQSPSNKVTEKGKDVELRCDPISGHTALYWYRQSLGQGLEFLIYFQGNSAPDKSGLPSDRFSAERTGGSVSTLTIQRTQQEDSAVYLCASRKLAGGSYEQYFGPGTRLTVT.

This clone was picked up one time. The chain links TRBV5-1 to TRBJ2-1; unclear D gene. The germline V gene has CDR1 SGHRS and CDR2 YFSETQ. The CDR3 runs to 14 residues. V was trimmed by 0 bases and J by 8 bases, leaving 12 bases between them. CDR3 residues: CASSLVLSGDEQFF. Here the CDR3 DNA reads TGCGCCAGCAGCTTGGTTTTATCGGGCGATGAGCAGTTCTTC.

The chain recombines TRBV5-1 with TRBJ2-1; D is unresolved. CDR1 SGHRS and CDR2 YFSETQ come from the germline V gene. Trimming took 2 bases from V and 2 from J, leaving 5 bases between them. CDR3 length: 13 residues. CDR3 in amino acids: CASSLTAYNEQFF. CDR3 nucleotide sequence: TGCGCCAGCAGCTTAACGGCCTACAATGAGCAGTTCTTC.

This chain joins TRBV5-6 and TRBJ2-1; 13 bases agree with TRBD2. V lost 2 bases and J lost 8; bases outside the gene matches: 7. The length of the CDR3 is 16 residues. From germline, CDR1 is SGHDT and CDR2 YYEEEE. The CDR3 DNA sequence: TGTGCCAGCAGCTTATTAAGGACTAGCGGGGGTGATGAGCAGTTCTTC. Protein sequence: CASSLLRTSGGDEQFF.

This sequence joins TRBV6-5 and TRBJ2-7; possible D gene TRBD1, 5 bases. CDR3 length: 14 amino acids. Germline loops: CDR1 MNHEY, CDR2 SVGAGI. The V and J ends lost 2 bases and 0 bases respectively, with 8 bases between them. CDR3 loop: CASSYPRDSYEQYF. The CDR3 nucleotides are TGTGCCAGCAGTTACCCCAGGGACTCCTACGAGCAGTACTTC.

Written as DNA, the CDR3 is TGTGCCAGTAGTATAGAGGCGGGGGGGCATACAGATACGCAGTATTTT. Translated, it gives CASSIEAGGHTDTQYF. The rearrangement links TRBV19 to TRBJ2-3, with TRBD2 matching over 9 bases. Germline V gene data show CDR1 as LNHDA and CDR2 as SQIVND (reference sequence). This CDR3 spans 16 amino acids. Trimming took 0 bases from V and 3 from J; bases not matched to a gene: 4.

The CDR3 region is CASSWGQGDEQYF. CDR3 coding DNA: TGTGCCAGCAGCTGGGGACAGGGAGACGAGCAGTACTTC. The V gene is TRBV5-4, the J gene TRBJ2-7, with TRBD1 identical over 9 bases. The CDR3 sequence is 13 residues long. Germline V gene lookup returns CDR1 SGHNT and CDR2 YYREEE (reference sequence). With 3 bases clipped from V and 5 bases from J, the junction kept 3 bases outside the gene matches.

CDR3 region: CASSLTGPSTDTQYF. Here the CDR3 DNA reads TGTGCCAGCAGCCTGACAGGGCCAAGCACAGATACGCAGTATTTT. V gene TRBV28 combines with J gene TRBJ2-3, with 7 bases matching TRBD1. Germline CDR1 and CDR2: MDHEN and SYDVKM. The CDR3 extends over 15 amino acids. Trimming took 6 bases from V and 0 from J; bases not matched to a gene: 6.

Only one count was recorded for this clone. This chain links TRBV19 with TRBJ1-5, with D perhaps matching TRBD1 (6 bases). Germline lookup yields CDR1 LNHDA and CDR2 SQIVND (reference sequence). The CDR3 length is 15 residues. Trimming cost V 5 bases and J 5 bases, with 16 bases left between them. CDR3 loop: CASSEQGGGDQPQHF. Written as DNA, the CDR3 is TGTGCCAGTAGTGAACAGGGAGGAGGGGATCAGCCCCAGCATTTT.

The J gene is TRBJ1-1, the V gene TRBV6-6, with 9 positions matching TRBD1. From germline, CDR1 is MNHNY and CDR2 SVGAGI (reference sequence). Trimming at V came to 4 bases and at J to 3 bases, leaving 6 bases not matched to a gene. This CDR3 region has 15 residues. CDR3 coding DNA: TGTGCCAGCAGTTCGAGACAGGGGGTCGACACTGAAGCTTTCTTT. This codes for CASSSRQGVDTEAFF.

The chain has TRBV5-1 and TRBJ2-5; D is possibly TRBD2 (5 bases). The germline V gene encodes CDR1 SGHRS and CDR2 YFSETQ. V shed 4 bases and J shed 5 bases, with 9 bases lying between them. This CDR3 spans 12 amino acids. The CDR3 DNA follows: TGCGCCAGCAGCCTAGCAAGGGAGACCCAGTACTTC. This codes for CASSLARETQYF.

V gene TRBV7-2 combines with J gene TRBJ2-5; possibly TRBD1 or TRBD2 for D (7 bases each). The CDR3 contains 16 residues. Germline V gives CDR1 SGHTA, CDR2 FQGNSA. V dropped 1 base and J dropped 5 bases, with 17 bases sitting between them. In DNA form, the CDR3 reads TGTGCCAGCAGCTTAGGGCAGGGAGGGGGCCGGGAGACCCAGTACTTC. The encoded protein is CASSLGQGGGRETQYF.

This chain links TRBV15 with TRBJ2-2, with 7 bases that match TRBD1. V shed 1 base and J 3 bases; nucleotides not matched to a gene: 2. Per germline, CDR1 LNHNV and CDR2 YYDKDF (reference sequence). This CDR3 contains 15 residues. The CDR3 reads CATSRGDRDTGELFF. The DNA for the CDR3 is TGTGCCACCAGCAGAGGGGACAGAGACACCGGGGAGCTGTTTTTT.

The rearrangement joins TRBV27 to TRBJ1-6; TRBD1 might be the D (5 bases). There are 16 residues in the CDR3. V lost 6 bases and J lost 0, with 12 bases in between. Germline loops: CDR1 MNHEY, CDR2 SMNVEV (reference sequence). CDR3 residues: CASSQRQSSYNSPLHF. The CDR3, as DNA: TGTGCCAGCAGCCAAAGACAGAGCTCCTATAATTCACCCCTCCACTTT.

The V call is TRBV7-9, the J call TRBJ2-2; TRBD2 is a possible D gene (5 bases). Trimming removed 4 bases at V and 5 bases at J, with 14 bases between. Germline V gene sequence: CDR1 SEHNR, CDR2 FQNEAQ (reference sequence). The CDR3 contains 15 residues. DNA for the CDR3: TGTGCCAGCAGCTCACTAGGTGCGAGGACCGGGGAGCTGTTTTTT. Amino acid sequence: CASSSLGARTGELFF.

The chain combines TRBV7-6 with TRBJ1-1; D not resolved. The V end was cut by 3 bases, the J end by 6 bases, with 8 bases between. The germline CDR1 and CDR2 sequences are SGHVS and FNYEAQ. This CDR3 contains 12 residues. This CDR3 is CASSLAGSEAFF. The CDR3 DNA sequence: TGTGCCAGCAGCTTGGCAGGTTCTGAAGCTTTCTTT.

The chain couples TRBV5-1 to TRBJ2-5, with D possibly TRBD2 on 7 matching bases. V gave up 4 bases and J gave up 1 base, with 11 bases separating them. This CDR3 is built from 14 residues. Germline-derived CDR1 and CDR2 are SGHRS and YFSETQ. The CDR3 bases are TGCGCCAGCAGCATAGGGGGGGCCCAAGAGACCCAGTACTTC. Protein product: CASSIGGAQETQYF.

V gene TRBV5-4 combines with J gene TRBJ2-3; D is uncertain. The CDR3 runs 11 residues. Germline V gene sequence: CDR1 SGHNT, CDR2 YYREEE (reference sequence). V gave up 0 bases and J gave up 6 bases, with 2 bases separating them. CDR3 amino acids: CASSLADTQYF. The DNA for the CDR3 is TGTGCCAGCAGCTTGGCCGATACGCAGTATTTT.

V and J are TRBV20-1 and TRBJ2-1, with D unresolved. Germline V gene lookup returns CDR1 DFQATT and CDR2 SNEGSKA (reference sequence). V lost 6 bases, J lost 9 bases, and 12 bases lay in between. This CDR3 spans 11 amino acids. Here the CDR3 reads CSARSLGEQFF. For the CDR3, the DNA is TGCAGTGCGAGGTCTTTGGGTGAGCAGTTCTTC.